A single sample gave rise to the 29 T cell receptor beta chains below, sequenced in a study of long-term antiretroviral therapy in people with HIV. Survey level was the resolution at which the v3.0 immunoSEQ assay ran. Measured with immunoSEQ multiplex PCR; TCRdb has only the in-frame clones, and not every one. This sample has about 27,000 clones, with more than 85% found just once. This specimen was unsorted PBMCs, taken 7.6 years after starting antiretroviral therapy. Source of these receptors: a woman between 35 and 50 years old with HIV.

The chain has TRBV18 and TRBJ1-6; D possibly corresponds to TRBD1 (6 bases). The CDR3 runs 16 residues. CDR1 KGHSH and CDR2 LQKENI come from the germline V gene. V lost 0 bases to trimming and J lost 7 bases, with 13 bases between them. The CDR3 loop reads CASSPPPRGKNSPLHF. The CDR3 bases are TGTGCCAGCTCACCACCTCCGAGGGGGAAGAATTCACCCCTCCACTTT.

This chain links TRBV2 with TRBJ1-1; TRBD1 agrees at 7 bases. Germline V CDR1 and CDR2: SNHLY, FYNNEI. The V and J ends lost 7 bases and 4 bases, in that order; junction bases with no gene match: 15. CDR3 size: 16 residues. Here the CDR3 DNA reads TGTGCCAGCACCCGAGGGGGCAGCCGAGGAGGCACTGAAGCTTTCTTT. The encoded protein is CASTRGGSRGGTEAFF. Looking up the rest from reference TRBV2 and TRBJ1-1 gives the full variable domain: EPEVTQTPSHQVTQMGQEVILRCVPISNHLYFYWYRQILGQKVEFLVSFYNNEISEKSEIFDDQFSVERPDGSNFTLKIRSTKLEDSAMYFCASTRGGSRGGTEAFFGQGTRLTVV.

The V and J genes are TRBV5-1 and TRBJ2-1, with a possible D match to TRBD2 (6 bases). Trimming removed 3 bases from V and 8 bases from J, with 21 bases in between. This CDR3 has 16 amino acids. CDR1 is SGHRS and CDR2 is YFSETQ in the germline V gene. The CDR3 coding sequence is TGCGCCAGCAGCTGGGGGGAAGCAGGGACTGGGGATGAGCAGTTCTTC. Its translation: CASSWGEAGTGDEQFF.

V is TRBV10-3 and J is TRBJ1-1, with D possibly being TRBD1 (5 bases). The CDR3 loop spans 15 amino acids. Trimming shortened V by 0 bases and J by 6 bases, and 14 bases separated the two germline ends. Per the germline V gene, CDR1 is ENHRY and CDR2 is SYGVKD. The CDR3, as DNA: TGTGCCATCAGTGAGTCAATGGGGCAGGGCGCTGAAGCTTTCTTT. Residues: CAISESMGQGAEAFF.

V gene TRBV5-6 combines with J gene TRBJ1-1; possibly TRBD1 for D (5 bases). Germline V gives CDR1 SGHDT, CDR2 YYEEEE. V lost 4 bases, J lost 6 bases, and 16 bases lay in between. CDR3 length equals 14 residues. The CDR3 DNA reads as TGTGCCAGCAGCCCAGGGTTTCGGAGCTCTGAAGCTTTCTTT. Protein: CASSPGFRSSEAFF.

This chain joins TRBV5-1 and TRBJ2-1; D possibly corresponds to TRBD2 (5 bases). The CDR3 has 14 residues. CDR1 SGHRS and CDR2 YFSETQ come from the germline V gene. Trimming pared 3 bases from V and 5 bases from J, leaving 12 bases between. CDR3 nucleotide sequence: TGCGCCAGCAGCTCTAGCCCCCTTGACAATGAGCAGTTCTTC. The encoded protein is CASSSSPLDNEQFF.

The table lists this clone with a count of one. The CDR3 nucleotides are TGTGCCAGCAGCCTATTATACGACAGTATTGATACGCAGTATTTT. It yields the protein CASSLLYDSIDTQYF. The rearrangement joins TRBV7-8 to TRBJ2-3; TRBD1 might be the D (5 bases). CDR1 is SGHVS, CDR2 FQNEAQ, per germline. V gave up 5 bases and J gave up 6 bases, with 18 bases separating them. This CDR3 comprises 15 residues.

This chain joins TRBV18 and TRBJ2-7; 7 positions agree with TRBD1. CDR3 length: 15 residues. Germline V gene lookup returns CDR1 KGHSH and CDR2 LQKENI. V lost 3 bases to trimming and J lost 2 bases; unmatched junction nucleotides: 7. The CDR3 nucleotides read TGTGCCAGCTCACCGGGGACAGTACAAACCTACGAGCAGTACTTC. This codes for CASSPGTVQTYEQYF. Full variable domain (rest looked up from reference TRBV18 and TRBJ2-7): NAGVMQNPRHLVRRRGQEARLRCSPMKGHSHVYWYRQLPEEGLKFMVYLQKENIIDESGMPKERFSAEFPKEGPSILRIQQVVRGDSAAYFCASSPGTVQTYEQYFGPGTRLTVT.

The V gene is TRBV5-8, the J gene TRBJ2-2; 8 bases match TRBD1. Germline assignment: CDR1 SGHTS and CDR2 YDEGEE. The CDR3 has 17 residues. Germline trimming cut 4 bases from V and 0 bases from J; bases unmatched to any gene: 8. For the CDR3, the DNA is TGTGCCAGCAGCAAAGACCCGGACAGGGCGAACACCGGGGAGCTGTTTTTT. Translation: CASSKDPDRANTGELFF.

The chain links TRBV7-2 to TRBJ1-5, with D unclear. Germline V lookup: CDR1 SGHTA, CDR2 FQGNSA. The CDR3 sequence is 14 residues long. Trimming took off 3 bases at V and 4 bases at J, with 10 bases between the two ends. CDR3 region: CASSLLTGNQPQHF. The CDR3 DNA follows: TGTGCCAGCAGCTTGTTAACGGGGAATCAGCCCCAGCATTTT.

V gene TRBV7-2 combines with J gene TRBJ1-2; the match to TRBD1 covers 9 bases. This CDR3 has 16 residues. Germline trimming cut 5 bases from V and 8 bases from J; bases unmatched to any gene: 15. Germline values: CDR1 SGHTA, CDR2 FQGNSA. DNA for the CDR3: TGTGCCAGCAGCATATCGACAGGGGGGAGGACTGGGGGCTACACCTTC. Protein sequence: CASSISTGGRTGGYTF.

V gene TRBV30 combines with J gene TRBJ2-7; D possibly matches TRBD1 or TRBD2 (5 bases each). CDR1 is GTSNPN and CDR2 is SVGIG in the germline V gene (reference sequence). The V gene lost 2 bases and the J gene lost 6 bases, with 8 bases spanning the gap. This CDR3 is built from 11 residues. CDR3 sequence: CAWSTGREQYF. In DNA, the CDR3 is TGTGCCTGGAGTACGGGACGCGAGCAGTACTTC.

The genes are TRBV6-6 and TRBJ2-5; TRBD1 is a possible D gene (6 bases). From germline, CDR1 is MNHNY and CDR2 SVGAGI (reference sequence). This CDR3 contains 16 residues. With 6 bases removed from V and 4 bases from J, the gap between germline ends came to 21 bases. CDR3 sequence reads: CASSLLEGGGRETQYF. CDR3 DNA sequence: TGTGCCAGCAGCCTTCTGGAAGGGGGTGGGCGAGAGACCCAGTACTTC.

V and J are TRBV9 and TRBJ2-2; D unclear. The CDR3 consists of 16 residues. Trimming took 0 bases from V and 2 from J, leaving 11 bases between them. Per germline, CDR1 SGDLS and CDR2 YYNGEE. This CDR3 is CASSVDPQTNTGELFF. CDR3 coding DNA: TGTGCCAGCAGCGTAGATCCTCAAACAAACACCGGGGAGCTGTTTTTT.

The gene calls are TRBV7-2 and TRBJ1-2, with 8 bases aligning to TRBD1. The trim removed 5 bases at V and 2 bases at J, leaving 4 bases unmatched. The CDR3 runs 14 residues. Germline V gene sequence: CDR1 SGHTA, CDR2 FQGNSA. The chain's CDR3 is CASSQGAGNYGYTF. DNA for the CDR3: TGTGCCAGCAGCCAGGGGGCTGGAAACTATGGCTACACCTTC.

J is TRBJ1-1 and V is TRBV11-3; D ambiguous. The CDR3 contains 13 residues. V gave up 1 base and J gave up 1 base, with 4 bases separating them. Germline lookup yields CDR1 SGHNT and CDR2 YENEEA. CDR3 nucleotides: TGTGCCAGCAGCTTAGTACGGAACACTGAAGCTTTCTTT. This encodes CASSLVRNTEAFF.

The V gene is TRBV4-1, the J gene TRBJ1-6; D unclear. The CDR3 sequence is 19 residues long. Trimming left V 0 bases short and J 0 bases short, with 15 bases between. The germline gives CDR1 MGHRA, CDR2 YSYEKL. The CDR3 bases are TGCGCCAGCAGCCAAGATAAAGAGCGTTGGAGCTCCTATAATTCACCCCTCCACTTT. It specifies CASSQDKERWSSYNSPLHF.

The gene calls are TRBV9 and TRBJ2-4, with 8 bases lining up with TRBD2. J was trimmed by 4 bases and V by 0 bases; bases with no gene match: 9. The length of the CDR3 is 17 residues. CDR1 SGDLS and CDR2 YYNGEE come from the germline V gene. CDR3 nucleotide sequence: TGTGCCAGCAGCGTAGGGGGAGCGGGGGACCCTAAAAACATTCAGTACTTC. Its translation is CASSVGGAGDPKNIQYF.

The genes are TRBV30 and TRBJ1-5; D is unresolved. V lost 0 bases and J 7 bases, leaving 13 bases between the germline ends. Germline CDR1 GTSNPN, CDR2 SVGIG (reference sequence). The CDR3 is made up of 14 amino acids. The CDR3 spells CAWSVSAGGQPQHF. The CDR3 DNA is TGTGCCTGGAGTGTCAGTGCGGGAGGCCAGCCCCAGCATTTT.

The V gene is TRBV30, the J gene TRBJ2-7, with D uncertain. The V end was cut by 6 bases, the J end by 1 base, with 10 bases between. The CDR3 consists of 12 residues. Germline V CDR1 and CDR2: GTSNPN, SVGIG (reference sequence). The CDR3 sequence: CACHKLSYEQYF. As DNA, the CDR3 is TGTGCCTGCCACAAATTATCCTACGAGCAGTACTTC.

The CDR3 loop reads CAWSEQGYGYTF. The CDR3 nucleotides are TGTGCCTGGAGTGAACAGGGCTATGGCTACACCTTC. The chain employs TRBV30 and TRBJ1-2, with D possibly being TRBD1 (6 bases). With 1 base removed from V and 4 bases from J, the gap between germline ends came to 7 bases. Per germline, CDR1 GTSNPN and CDR2 SVGIG (reference sequence). This CDR3 is 12 amino acids long.

CDR3 coding DNA: TGTGCCAGCAGCCCACTAGCGGGGGGCTGGGAGACCCAGTACTTC. It translates to CASSPLAGGWETQYF. V and J are TRBV7-9 and TRBJ2-5, with 12 nucleotides matching TRBD2. V trimming: 5 bases; J trimming: 5 bases; junction bases outside the gene matches: 6. The CDR3 runs to 15 residues. Germline assignment: CDR1 SEHNR and CDR2 FQNEAQ (reference sequence).

The genes are TRBV5-6 and TRBJ1-3, with D uncertain. There are 14 residues in the CDR3. V was shortened by 4 bases and J by 4 bases, with 12 bases between the two germline ends. Germline V gene sequence: CDR1 SGHDT, CDR2 YYEEEE. The CDR3 DNA follows: TGTGCCAGCAGCCGCGATACCCTGGGAAACACCATATATTTT. It translates to CASSRDTLGNTIYF.

V and J are TRBV2 and TRBJ1-2; D not resolved. Germline values: CDR1 SNHLY, CDR2 FYNNEI. V dropped 4 bases and J dropped 2 bases, with 11 bases sitting between them. The CDR3 has 14 residues. CDR3: CASSAPGPNYGYTF. The CDR3 bases are TGTGCCAGCAGTGCCCCAGGCCCCAACTATGGCTACACCTTC.

This chain connects TRBV19 to TRBJ1-2; D gene uncertain. The CDR3 consists of 14 residues. Germline values: CDR1 LNHDA, CDR2 SQIVND (reference sequence). V was trimmed by 9 bases and J by 1 base, leaving 15 bases between them. The CDR3 loop is CASSLGPYNYGYTF. In nucleotides, the CDR3 is TGTGCCAGCAGTCTCGGGCCTTATAACTATGGCTACACCTTC.

This chain joins TRBV9 and TRBJ2-7, with 11 bases identical to TRBD2. The V segment lost 0 bases and the J segment 0 bases; nucleotides outside the gene matches: 8. The CDR3 runs 18 residues. Germline CDR1 SGDLS, CDR2 YYNGEE. The DNA for the CDR3 is TGTGCCAGCAGCGTAGACGGGACTAGCGGACGAAGCTCCTACGAGCAGTACTTC. This gives the protein CASSVDGTSGRSSYEQYF. The variable domain in full, completed from reference TRBV9 and TRBJ2-7, reads DSGVTQTPKHLITATGQRVTLRCSPRSGDLSVYWYQQSLDQGLQFLIQYYNGEERAKGNILERFSAQQFPDLHSELNLSSLELGDSALYFCASSVDGTSGRSSYEQYFGPGTRLTVT.

The chain carries TRBV5-1 and TRBJ2-4; 9 bases match TRBD1. Germline CDR1 reads SGHRS; CDR2 reads YFSETQ. J was trimmed by 5 bases and V by 0 bases; bases with no gene match: 12. The CDR3 runs 18 residues. CDR3 residues: CASSLALPGQGIENIQYF. CDR3 coding DNA: TGCGCCAGCAGCTTGGCACTACCGGGACAGGGTATCGAAAACATTCAGTACTTC.

This clone was counted a single time. The V call is TRBV9, the J call TRBJ1-1; D not resolved. Trimming removed 6 bases from V and 2 bases from J, with 8 bases in between. Germline values: CDR1 SGDLS, CDR2 YYNGEE. The CDR3 runs to 12 residues. CDR3 nucleotide sequence: TGTGCCAGCAACAAGGGAAACACTGAAGCTTTCTTT. Protein: CASNKGNTEAFF. The full variable domain, with the rest looked up from reference TRBV9 and TRBJ1-1, is DSGVTQTPKHLITATGQRVTLRCSPRSGDLSVYWYQQSLDQGLQFLIQYYNGEERAKGNILERFSAQQFPDLHSELNLSSLELGDSALYFCASNKGNTEAFFGQGTRLTVV.

This chain uses TRBV6-5 with TRBJ1-1; D is unresolved. This CDR3 comprises 14 residues. Germline assignment: CDR1 MNHEY and CDR2 SVGAGI. The V end lost 0 bases, the J end lost 0 bases, and 5 bases lay between the germline ends. The CDR3: CASSYSAVNTEAFF. CDR3 sequence (DNA): TGTGCCAGCAGTTACTCGGCGGTGAACACTGAAGCTTTCTTT.